The rows below give T cell receptor beta chains drawn from one sample of a study of T cell repertoires in cytomegalovirus infection. No antigen is known for these receptors. TCRdb recomputed calls from the reads with MiXCR, one row per CDR3 protein. The sample contains tens of thousands of distinct CDR3 sequences, 20% of which appear only once. Sequenced input: PBMCs, sequenced either directly or after in vitro stimulation (not recorded which). All receptors derive from a human donor in good health (CMV status not recorded). Some clones in this sample may be carry-over from other donors' samples. The CDR3 runs from the conserved cysteine through the conserved F or W. Each record gives: CDR3 length, V gene, D gene, clone size, J gene, CDR3 protein, CDR3 DNA. A D gene is named only where the DNA matches it firmly. Expanded clones get a size class; other rows say once, few or many, or leave the size out.

cdr3_length: 14; v_call: TRBV2; d_call: -; clone_size: -; j_call: TRBJ2-1; cdr3_aa: CASSYSTQADEQFF; cdr3_nt: TGTGCCAGCAGCTACTCGACCCAGGCGGATGAGCAGTTCTTC
cdr3_length: 14; v_call: TRBV4-1; d_call: -; clone_size: medium-sized; j_call: TRBJ2-3; cdr3_aa: CASSQKVRTDTQYF; cdr3_nt: TGCGCCAGCAGCCAAAAAGTGCGCACAGATACGCAGTATTTT
cdr3_length: 14; v_call: TRBV9; d_call: -; clone_size: few; j_call: TRBJ1-5; cdr3_aa: CASSTMDAAQPQHF; cdr3_nt: TGTGCCAGCAGCACAATGGACGCCGCTCAGCCCCAGCATTTT
cdr3_length: 15; v_call: TRBV28; d_call: TRBD2; clone_size: -; j_call: TRBJ2-5; cdr3_aa: CASTHPAGGKETQYF; cdr3_nt: TGTGCCAGCACCCACCCGGCGGGGGGCAAAGAGACCCAGTACTTC
cdr3_length: 12; v_call: TRBV3-1; d_call: -; clone_size: -; j_call: TRBJ1-1; cdr3_aa: CASSQKNTEAFF; cdr3_nt: TGTGCCAGCAGCCAAAAGAACACTGAAGCTTTCTTT
cdr3_length: 15; v_call: TRBV27; d_call: -; clone_size: few; j_call: TRBJ1-2; cdr3_aa: CASSSRQERIYGYTF; cdr3_nt: TGTGCCAGCAGTAGTAGACAGGAGCGAATCTATGGCTACACCTTC
cdr3_length: 17; v_call: TRBV7-9; d_call: -; clone_size: few; j_call: TRBJ1-6; cdr3_aa: CASSPLGLAAYNSPLHF; cdr3_nt: TGTGCCAGCAGCCCCCTCGGACTGGCGGCCTATAATTCACCCCTCCACTTT
cdr3_length: 13; v_call: TRBV10-2; d_call: -; clone_size: -; j_call: TRBJ2-5; cdr3_aa: CASSGQLGATQYF; cdr3_nt: TGCGCCAGCAGTGGTCAATTGGGGGCGACCCAGTACTTC
cdr3_length: 15; v_call: TRBV5-4; d_call: TRBD2; clone_size: -; j_call: TRBJ2-5; cdr3_aa: CASSSGLAEQETQYF; cdr3_nt: TGTGCCAGCAGCTCGGGACTAGCGGAGCAAGAGACCCAGTACTTC
cdr3_length: 17; v_call: TRBV19; d_call: TRBD1; clone_size: few; j_call: TRBJ2-3; cdr3_aa: CASSNQDRPEVTDTQYF; cdr3_nt: TGTGCCAGTAGTAACCAGGACAGGCCAGAAGTCACAGATACGCAGTATTTT
cdr3_length: 14; v_call: TRBV29-1; d_call: -; clone_size: -; j_call: TRBJ1-2; cdr3_aa: CSVEDPDLRYGYTF; cdr3_nt: TGCAGCGTTGAAGATCCTGATTTAAGATATGGCTACACCTTC
cdr3_length: 13; v_call: TRBV23-1; d_call: TRBD2; clone_size: few; j_call: TRBJ2-1; cdr3_aa: CASISAGGHEQFF; cdr3_nt: TGCGCCAGCATCTCAGCGGGAGGCCATGAGCAGTTCTTC
cdr3_length: 12; v_call: TRBV2; d_call: -; clone_size: few; j_call: TRBJ2-3; cdr3_aa: CASSAAGITQYF; cdr3_nt: TGTGCCAGCAGTGCTGCGGGGATTACGCAGTATTTT